One and the same sample provided the 12 T cell receptor beta chains below, sequenced in a study of Ad26.COV2.S vaccination and SARS-CoV-2 variants (dated by TCRdb to the early 2020s). Explained via the paper, the treatment or condition label denotes: over 15 received Ad26.COV2.S at low or high dose, single or two shots; roughly five received placebo; per-sample allocation not given. For vaccine and placebo recipients, repertoires were sequenced using samples collected on day 63 after the first injection. The receptor library was made with the immunoSEQ multiplex PCR assay. TCRdb carries this immuneACCESS record with in-frame sequences only. Its versions omit some clonotypes, under half of them owing to an unresolved V gene in the studies checked, with the rest unexplained. The sample table shows hundreds of thousands of clones, and 89% are seen once. The ten biggest clones cover roughly 1.5% of the sample.

This specimen was peripheral blood, taken in a trial of Ad26.COV2.S vaccine versus placebo. Receptors originate from a person between 18 and 65 years old who received the Ad26.COV2.S COVID-19 vaccine or a placebo.

This sequence joins TRBV2 and TRBJ2-7; 8 bases match TRBD2. The germline V gene has CDR1 SNHLY and CDR2 FYNNEI. This CDR3 region has 15 residues. J was trimmed by 2 bases and V by 4 bases; bases with no gene match: 7. The CDR3 sequence: CASSAVGGGPYEQYF. The CDR3 DNA reads as TGTGCCAGCAGTGCTGTTGGCGGGGGGCCCTACGAGCAGTACTTC.

The gene calls are TRBV10-1 and TRBJ2-1; D remains unclear. Germline loops: CDR1 WNHNN, CDR2 SYGVQD (reference sequence). Deletions cut 8 bases from V and 5 bases from J, with 10 bases between. CDR3 length: 12 amino acids. The CDR3 sequence is CASARANNEQFF. As DNA, the CDR3 is TGCGCCAGCGCCCGGGCTAACAATGAGCAGTTCTTC.

This rearrangement joins TRBV7-2 to TRBJ2-5; D not certain. This CDR3 has 13 amino acids. CDR1 SGHTA and CDR2 FQGNSA come from the germline V gene. Trimming removed 0 bases at V and 3 bases at J, with 5 bases between. In DNA, the CDR3 is TGTGCCAGCAGCTTAGCTAGCAAAGAGACCCAGTACTTC. Protein: CASSLASKETQYF.

V is TRBV7-9 and J is TRBJ2-4, with D possibly matching TRBD1 (7 bases). The V gene's germline CDR1 is SEHNR and CDR2 FQNEAQ (reference sequence). This CDR3 contains 16 residues. V was clipped by 1 base and J by 0 bases, with 10 bases between them. The CDR3 nucleotides read TGTGCCAGCAGCTTAGGACAGGGACTAGCCAAAAACATTCAGTACTTC. It is translated as CASSLGQGLAKNIQYF.

This chain links TRBV19 with TRBJ1-3; unclear D gene. The length of the CDR3 is 15 residues. V shed 7 bases and J shed 0 bases, with 13 bases lying between them. The V gene's germline CDR1 is LNHDA and CDR2 SQIVND (reference sequence). CDR3: CASTPPGFSGNTIYF. The CDR3 DNA follows: TGTGCCAGTACCCCCCCGGGCTTCTCTGGAAACACCATATATTTT.

The chain combines TRBV19 with TRBJ1-4, with 8 nucleotides matching TRBD1. Germline assignment: CDR1 LNHDA and CDR2 SQIVND (reference sequence). The CDR3 extends over 14 amino acids. After removal of 7 bases from V and 8 bases from J, the junction contained 9 bases not matched to a gene. CDR3 bases: TGTGCCAGTAACTCCGGGACAGGTCCCGAAAAACTGTTTTTT. Amino acid sequence: CASNSGTGPEKLFF.

The chain carries TRBV18 and TRBJ1-4, with a possible D match to TRBD1 (5 bases). The germline gives CDR1 KGHSH, CDR2 LQKENI. The V and J ends lost 3 bases and 0 bases respectively, with 14 bases between them. There are 17 residues in the CDR3. The CDR3 protein is CASSPSTASATNEKLFF. CDR3 sequence (DNA): TGTGCCAGCTCACCTTCGACAGCAAGTGCAACTAATGAAAAACTGTTTTTT.

The chain couples TRBV5-1 to TRBJ2-7; 8 bases are a match to TRBD2. Germline V lookup: CDR1 SGHRS, CDR2 YFSETQ. This CDR3 comprises 13 residues. The J segment lost 3 bases and the V segment lost 3 bases, leaving 2 bases of the junction unmatched. The CDR3 is CASSSGGGYEQYF. CDR3 in DNA: TGCGCCAGCAGCTCGGGAGGGGGCTACGAGCAGTACTTC.

The chain uses TRBV6-5 and TRBJ1-2; 9 bases map to TRBD1. The germline V gene has CDR1 MNHEY and CDR2 SVGAGI. V dropped 7 bases and J dropped 4; count of bases not matched to a gene: 7. The CDR3 sequence is 14 residues long. The CDR3 DNA reads TGTGCCAGCATCCCGGGACAGGGCACCTATGGCTACACCTTC. Encoded protein: CASIPGQGTYGYTF.

This clone showed up just once. The CDR3 sequence is CASSSTGRGYEQYF. CDR3 nucleotides: TGTGCCAGCAGTTCTACAGGGAGAGGCTACGAGCAGTACTTC. The chain is built from TRBV7-9 and TRBJ2-7; TRBD1 is a possible D gene (6 bases). The length of the CDR3 is 14 residues. Germline V gene sequence: CDR1 SEHNR, CDR2 FQNEAQ (reference sequence). V gave up 6 bases and J gave up 3 bases, with 15 bases separating them.

This sequence joins TRBV2 and TRBJ2-5; 9 bases line up with TRBD2. The V and J ends lost 6 bases and 4 bases, in that order; junction bases with no gene match: 6. CDR1 is SNHLY, CDR2 FYNNEI, per germline. The CDR3 runs 14 residues. CDR3 nucleotide sequence: TGTGCCAGCAGGGTTAGCGGGAGCTCAGAGACCCAGTACTTC. It is translated as CASRVSGSSETQYF.

This chain connects TRBV11-3 to TRBJ2-7; D is unclear. The length of the CDR3 is 13 residues. V was trimmed by 3 bases and J by 4 bases, leaving 10 bases between them. CDR1 is SGHNT and CDR2 is YENEEA in the germline V gene. Here the CDR3 DNA reads TGTGCCAGCAGCTTCGGCCAGAATTACGAGCAGTACTTC. Amino acids: CASSFGQNYEQYF.